These T cell receptor beta chains were read from a single sample in a study of patients and donors after allogeneic stem cell transplantation. TCRdb itself ran the RT-PCR reads through MiXCR, one entry per CDR3 protein. The profile shows roughly 940,000 distinct CDR3 sequences, about a sixth of them singletons. The sequencing input was blood, either unsorted or a sorted T cell fraction (not recorded which). The source of these receptors is a human donor who was either an allogeneic HSCT recipient or a stem cell or donor lymphocyte infusion donor (not recorded which). It is not recorded whose cells these are; they may come from a transplant donor. Both conserved end residues are part of each CDR3. Each record gives: clone size, D gene, V gene, J gene, CDR3 DNA, CDR3 protein. D genes are given only for firm matches. Not every row has a clone size; where given, it reads once, few, many or a size class.

-	TRBD2	TRBV12-3/TRBV12-4	TRBJ2-7	TGTGCCAGCAGTCCCTATGGGACTAGCGGGACTTACGAGCAGTACTTC	CASSPYGTSGTYEQYF
-	TRBD1	TRBV9	TRBJ2-2	TGTGCCAGCAGCGACAGGGGCGAGAACACCGGGGAGCTGTTTTTT	CASSDRGENTGELFF
few	-	TRBV12-3/TRBV12-4	TRBJ2-1	TGTGCCAGCAGTTTAGGTTTGGCATTCAATGAGCAGTTCTTC	CASSLGLAFNEQFF
-	-	TRBV12-3/TRBV12-4	TRBJ2-2	TGTGCCAGCCGTTTGAAGGGTGCCGGGGAGCTGTTTTTT	CASRLKGAGELFF
-	-	TRBV5-1	TRBJ2-1	TGCGCCAGCAGCCCGGCCGTGGATGAGCAGTTCTTC	CASSPAVDEQFF
few	TRBD2	TRBV20-1	TRBJ2-5	TGCAGTGCTAGAGGAAGCGGGGTACAAGAGACCCAGTACTTC	CSARGSGVQETQYF
-	-	TRBV29-1	TRBJ1-4	TGCAGCGTACATTCTGCAACTAATGAAAAACTGTTTTTT	CSVHSATNEKLFF
-	TRBD2	TRBV29-1	TRBJ2-3	TGCAGCGTCGGTACTAGCGGGGGGAGGACAGATACGCAGTATTTT	CSVGTSGGRTDTQYF
-	TRBD1	TRBV5-1	TRBJ2-4	TGCGCCAGCAGCTTCGGACAGGGGGCTATGGACATTCAGTACTTC	CASSFGQGAMDIQYF
-	-	TRBV28	TRBJ1-1	TGTGCCAGCAGTTCCTGGCAAACTGAAGCTTTCTTT	CASSSWQTEAFF
few	-	TRBV11-1	TRBJ1-6	TGTGCCAGCAGCAGAGACACGAGCTCCTATAATTCACCCCTCCACTTT	CASSRDTSSYNSPLHF
-	-	TRBV25-1	TRBJ1-3	TGTGCCAGCGCCGCACGTCTCTCTGGAAACACCATATATTTT	CASAARLSGNTIYF